The source of this T cell receptor (beta chain) is a study of T cell repertoires in cytomegalovirus infection. Whole-study context: Public TCR beta signatures marked donors with CMV infection and the matching HLA. Study-wide results and caveats: It was HLA-C-restricted CMV-specific TCR beta clonotypes that dominated the response ex vivo.

This clonotype was counted many times. Its antigen is as yet unknown. TCRdb analysed the reads with MiXCR anew, one entry per CDR3 protein. The sample lists roughly 69,000 distinct CDR3 sequences; roughly a fifth were seen once. The sample was CD8+ T cells from cultured PBMCs, taken from culture after CMV antigen stimulation. This receptor was taken from a human donor in good health (CMV status not recorded). Some clones in this sample may be carry-over from other donors' samples.

CDR3 coding DNA: TGTGCCAGCAGTCCATATCCGGGACAGTCCTACGAGCAGTACTTC. It specifies CASSPYPGQSYEQYF. The chain combines TRBV7-8 with TRBJ2-7; 7 bases are a match to TRBD1. Germline values: CDR1 SGHVS, CDR2 FQNEAQ. CDR3 length: 15 residues. The J segment lost 1 base and the V segment lost 6 bases, leaving 9 bases of the junction unmatched.